This passage covers 20 T cell receptor beta chains from one sample sequenced in a study of cytomegalovirus exposure and HLA in healthy donors. 60 Vbeta and 13 Jbeta primers were used in PCR. Clones were sequenced by immunoSEQ multiplex PCR, and TCRdb holds only the in-frame ones, with some missing. The sample totals around 74,000 clones; its top ten clones hold roughly an eighth. Sample: PBMCs. Receptor source: a man between 45 and 60 years old in good health and CMV-seropositive.

CDR3: CASSFGEGIEAFF. CDR3 nucleotides: TGTGCCAGCAGCTTCGGGGAGGGGATTGAAGCTTTCTTT. The rearrangement joins TRBV7-9 to TRBJ1-1, with D possibly matching TRBD1 (5 bases). Germline values: CDR1 SEHNR, CDR2 FQNEAQ (reference sequence). CDR3 length: 13 amino acids. Between the trimmed V and J ends, which lost 3 bases and 7 bases, there was a span of 12 bases.

The genes are TRBV6-5 and TRBJ2-7, with D perhaps matching TRBD2 (5 bases). The CDR3 consists of 14 residues. Trimming left V 10 bases short and J 0 bases short, with 16 bases between. Germline CDR1 and CDR2: MNHEY and SVGAGI. In DNA, the CDR3 is TGTGCCACTTCACGGACGGGGAGCTCCTACGAGCAGTACTTC. Protein: CATSRTGSSYEQYF.

Worth noting for this clone: This CDR3 is also generated by other DNA sequences in the sample. V and J are TRBV5-1 and TRBJ1-1; 7 bases match TRBD1. Per the germline V gene, CDR1 is SGHRS and CDR2 is YFSETQ. The V gene end was trimmed by 4 bases and the J gene end by 1 base; junction bases not matched to a gene: 4. The CDR3 runs 14 residues. This CDR3 is CASSPRTGNTEAFF. The CDR3 DNA follows: TGCGCCAGCAGCCCTCGGACAGGGAACACTGAAGCTTTCTTT.

CDR3: CASSSGTGAYEQYF. The CDR3 DNA reads TGTGCCAGCAGCTCCGGGACAGGGGCCTACGAGCAGTACTTC. The chain uses TRBV5-6 and TRBJ2-7; 10 nucleotides line up with TRBD1. V shed 3 bases and J 2 bases; nucleotides not matched to a gene: 2. This CDR3 has 14 amino acids. Germline lookup yields CDR1 SGHDT and CDR2 YYEEEE.

The chain is built from TRBV4-1 and TRBJ1-1; D remains unclear. CDR1 is MGHRA and CDR2 is YSYEKL in the germline V gene. The CDR3 is made up of 14 amino acids. Trimming stripped 5 bases from V and 0 bases from J, with 10 bases between. The CDR3 loop is CASSYGLLNTEAFF. DNA of the CDR3: TGCGCCAGCAGCTACGGACTTTTGAACACTGAAGCTTTCTTT.

This chain's CDR3 is CASSLGTGSGNTIYF. CDR3 DNA sequence: TGTGCCAGCAGCCTTGGGACAGGCTCTGGAAACACCATATATTTT. This chain joins TRBV11-2 and TRBJ1-3, with 8 bases identical to TRBD1. The germline CDR1 and CDR2 sequences are SGHAT and FQNNGV. The ends lost 5 bases at V and 0 bases at J; junction bases unmatched: 3. The CDR3 length is 15 residues. Supplemented by reference TRBV11-2 and TRBJ1-3, the full variable domain reads EAGVAQSPRYKIIEKRQSVAFWCNPISGHATLYWYQQILGQGPKLLIQFQNNGVVDDSQLPKDRFSAERLKGVDSTLKIQPAKLEDSAVYLCASSLGTGSGNTIYFGEGSWLTVV.

For this clone: Other DNA sequences of this sample code for an identical CDR3. The V call is TRBV6-5, the J call TRBJ2-5; 11 nucleotides line up with TRBD2. V was pared by 5 bases and J by 2 bases, with 4 bases of the junction left unmatched. This CDR3 region has 15 residues. From germline, CDR1 is MNHEY and CDR2 SVGAGI. CDR3 sequence (DNA): TGTGCCAGCAGTGGTTTAGCGGGGGGGCAAGAGACCCAGTACTTC. Its protein product is CASSGLAGGQETQYF.

V is TRBV11-2 and J is TRBJ1-3; 7 nucleotides align to TRBD1. The CDR3 sequence is 13 residues long. The trim removed 8 bases at V and 4 bases at J, leaving 5 bases unmatched. The germline V gene has CDR1 SGHAT and CDR2 FQNNGV. The CDR3 DNA follows: TGTGCCAGCCTCGGGACAGCAGGAAACACCATATATTTT. The encoded protein is CASLGTAGNTIYF. The complete variable domain, with remaining parts taken from reference TRBV11-2 and TRBJ1-3, reads EAGVAQSPRYKIIEKRQSVAFWCNPISGHATLYWYQQILGQGPKLLIQFQNNGVVDDSQLPKDRFSAERLKGVDSTLKIQPAKLEDSAVYLCASLGTAGNTIYFGEGSWLTVV.

The DNA for the CDR3 is TGTGCCACCCGAGGGGCGGGAGGCCCCGGGGATACGCAGTATTTT. Protein: CATRGAGGPGDTQYF. The V call is TRBV28, the J call TRBJ2-3; 8 bases line up with TRBD2. Germline V gene data show CDR1 as MDHEN and CDR2 as SYDVKM. The CDR3 covers 15 residues. Germline trimming cut 10 bases from V and 6 bases from J; bases unmatched to any gene: 15. Drawing the rest from reference TRBV28 and TRBJ2-3, the complete variable domain is DVKVTQSSRYLVKRTGEKVFLECVQDMDHENMFWYRQDPGLGLRLIYFSYDVKMKEKGDIPEGYSVSREKKERFSLILESASTNQTSMYLCATRGAGGPGDTQYFGPGTRLTVL.

The CDR3 reads CASSAGTSEQETQYF. The CDR3 nucleotides read TGCGCCAGCAGCGCCGGGACTAGCGAGCAAGAGACCCAGTACTTC. The gene calls are TRBV5-1 and TRBJ2-5, with 10 bases matching TRBD2. Trimming cost V 4 bases and J 2 bases; bases outside gene matches: 5. The CDR3 is 15 residues long. The V gene's germline CDR1 is SGHRS and CDR2 YFSETQ.

This sequence joins TRBV29-1 and TRBJ2-1; D is undetermined. Per the germline V gene, CDR1 is SQVTM and CDR2 is ANQGSEA. CDR3 length: 14 residues. V was trimmed by 0 bases and J by 5 bases, leaving 11 bases between them. CDR3 nucleotides: TGCAGCGTTGAAGATGGTGACTTTCACAATGAGCAGTTCTTC. This gives the protein CSVEDGDFHNEQFF.

The gene calls are TRBV5-1 and TRBJ2-3, with TRBD2 identical over 10 bases. Germline V gene lookup returns CDR1 SGHRS and CDR2 YFSETQ. The CDR3 is 19 amino acids. V shed 9 bases and J 1 base; nucleotides not matched to a gene: 20. CDR3 region: CATQSGGQTSGFGTDTQYF. In DNA form, the CDR3 reads TGCGCCACCCAGAGTGGTGGGCAGACTAGCGGGTTTGGCACAGATACGCAGTATTTT.

The CDR3 DNA is TGTGCCATCAGGCCGGGACAGGGGGATTCACCCCTCCACTTT. It yields the protein CAIRPGQGDSPLHF. The chain uses TRBV10-3 and TRBJ1-6; 11 bases line up with TRBD1. The germline CDR1 and CDR2 sequences are ENHRY and SYGVKD. V was pared by 6 bases and J by 8 bases, with 3 bases of the junction left unmatched. This CDR3 region has 14 residues.

This chain connects TRBV20-1 to TRBJ2-7; D is possibly TRBD2 (5 bases). Per the germline V gene, CDR1 is DFQATT and CDR2 is SNEGSKA (reference sequence). Deletions cut 1 base from V and 5 bases from J, with 6 bases between. The CDR3 covers 11 residues. The CDR3 DNA sequence: TGCAGTGCTAGAGCCGGGAACGAGCAGTACTTC. It translates to CSARAGNEQYF.

V and J are TRBV5-5 and TRBJ2-5, with D perhaps TRBD1 (6 bases). Germline V lookup: CDR1 SGHKS, CDR2 YYEKEE (reference sequence). The CDR3 covers 15 residues. Trimming cost V 5 bases and J 2 bases, with 16 bases left between them. The DNA of the CDR3 is TGTGCCAGCAGTTACATCCCCCAGGGGCAAGAGACCCAGTACTTC. Translated, it gives CASSYIPQGQETQYF.

The CDR3 DNA sequence: TGTGCCAGCAGCTTGCGGGGGGCAGGCGAGACCCAGTACTTC. It codes for CASSLRGAGETQYF. The chain combines TRBV11-2 with TRBJ2-5; 8 bases match TRBD2. CDR1 and CDR2 from the germline V gene are SGHAT and FQNNGV. The CDR3 runs 14 residues. Trimming took 3 bases from V and 5 from J; bases not matched to a gene: 5.

This chain uses TRBV19 with TRBJ1-1, with D uncertain. There are 16 residues in the CDR3. The V gene's germline CDR1 is LNHDA and CDR2 SQIVND (reference sequence). V gave up 4 bases and J gave up 2 bases, with 17 bases separating them. The CDR3 sequence is CASSNWGDTTNTEAFF. For the CDR3, the DNA is TGTGCCAGTAGTAATTGGGGAGATACCACAAACACTGAAGCTTTCTTT.

The CDR3 here is CAISEQGMGTEAFF. The CDR3 DNA reads as TGTGCCATCAGTGAGCAGGGAATGGGCACTGAAGCTTTCTTT. The rearrangement joins TRBV10-3 to TRBJ1-1; the D gene is possibly TRBD1 (5 bases). CDR1 is ENHRY and CDR2 is SYGVKD in the germline V gene. CDR3 size: 14 residues. Trimming stripped 2 bases from V and 4 bases from J, with 11 bases between.

V and J are TRBV7-2 and TRBJ1-2; D unresolved. V lost 5 bases, J lost 7 bases, and 17 bases lay in between. Germline loops: CDR1 SGHTA, CDR2 FQGNSA. The CDR3 extends over 14 amino acids. CDR3 coding DNA: TGTGCCAGCAGCCCCCTCTCCACAGCGGGTGGCTACACCTTC. Translating gives CASSPLSTAGGYTF.

The gene calls are TRBV9 and TRBJ2-1, with TRBD2 matching 10 bases. V dropped 0 bases and J dropped 3; count of bases not matched to a gene: 3. The CDR3 is made up of 16 amino acids. Per the germline V gene, CDR1 is SGDLS and CDR2 is YYNGEE. For the CDR3, the DNA is TGTGCCAGCAGCGTAGAGGGACTAGCGCGCTACAATGAGCAGTTCTTC. Protein: CASSVEGLARYNEQFF. Full variable domain (outside the CDR3, taken from reference TRBV9 and TRBJ2-1): DSGVTQTPKHLITATGQRVTLRCSPRSGDLSVYWYQQSLDQGLQFLIQYYNGEERAKGNILERFSAQQFPDLHSELNLSSLELGDSALYFCASSVEGLARYNEQFFGPGTRLTVL.